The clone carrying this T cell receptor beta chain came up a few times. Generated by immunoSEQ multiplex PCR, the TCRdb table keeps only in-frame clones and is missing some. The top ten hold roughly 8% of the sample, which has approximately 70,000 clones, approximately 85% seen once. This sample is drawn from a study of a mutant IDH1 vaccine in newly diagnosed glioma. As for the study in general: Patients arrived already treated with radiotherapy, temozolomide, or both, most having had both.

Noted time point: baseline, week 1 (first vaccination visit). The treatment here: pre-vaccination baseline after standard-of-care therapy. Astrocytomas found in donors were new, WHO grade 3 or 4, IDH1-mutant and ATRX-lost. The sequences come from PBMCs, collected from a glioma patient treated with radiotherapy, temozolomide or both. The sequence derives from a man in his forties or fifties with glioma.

The CDR3 loop is CASSLSGGAGEQYF. The DNA for the CDR3 is TGTGCCAGCAGTTTATCAGGGGGCGCGGGCGAGCAGTACTTC. The chain recombines TRBV27 with TRBJ2-7; 7 nucleotides agree with TRBD1. V lost 0 bases and J lost 6; bases outside the gene matches: 5. Looked up from germline, CDR1 is MNHEY and CDR2 is SMNVEV (reference sequence). The CDR3 has 14 amino acids.